These 6 T cell receptor beta chains were sequenced from one sample in a study of vaccination effects on CD4 cells after COVID-19. Antigen-specific CD4+ T cells expanded by the ViraFEST assay with viral peptide pools were then sequenced. Scientists isolated CD4+ T cells after a roughly nine-day culture period ended. Vaccinated recipients, who were negative for nucleocapsid antibodies, had no history of SARS-CoV-2 infection. Here immunoSEQ multiplex PCR was the method, and the copy in TCRdb shows in-frame clones only, minus some. This sample yields 30,000 to 35,000 clones, of which roughly 72% are seen a single time; approximately 30% belongs to the top ten. The antigens of these receptors remain unknown. The material was CD4+ T cells from PBMCs cultured with HCoV-OC43 spike peptides, obtained before COVID-19 vaccination. Described subset: HCoV-OC43 spike overlapping peptide pool stimulation. These receptors originate from a human donor who received a COVID-19 vaccine.

The J gene is TRBJ2-7, the V gene TRBV11-3; 8 bases line up with TRBD1. V was clipped by 1 base and J by 0 bases; unmatched bases: 2. This CDR3 has 15 amino acids. Germline V CDR1 and CDR2: SGHNT, YENEEA. CDR3 sequence: CASSLGTGISYEQYF. The CDR3 region has the DNA TGTGCCAGCAGCTTAGGGACAGGGATCTCCTACGAGCAGTACTTC.

The chain couples TRBV27 to TRBJ1-1; TRBD1 aligns across 7 bases. The CDR3 sequence is 13 residues long. CDR1 is MNHEY and CDR2 is SMNVEV in the germline V gene (reference sequence). Germline trimming cut 7 bases from V and 4 bases from J; bases unmatched to any gene: 6. CDR3 DNA: TGTGCCAGCAACAGACAGGGTGGCACTGAAGCTTTCTTT. This sequence encodes CASNRQGGTEAFF.

This clone was observed a single time. This rearrangement joins TRBV10-3 to TRBJ2-2; D call uncertain. There are 14 residues in the CDR3. V gave up 10 bases and J gave up 6 bases, with 18 bases separating them. Germline lookup yields CDR1 ENHRY and CDR2 SYGVKD. As DNA, the CDR3 is TGTGCCACCCTCGTCGGCGGCCAAGCCGGGGAGCTGTTTTTT. It is translated as CATLVGGQAGELFF.

V and J are TRBV7-2 and TRBJ2-2; 8 bases line up with TRBD2. From germline, CDR1 is SGHTA and CDR2 FQGNSA. Germline trimming cut 1 base from V and 8 bases from J; bases unmatched to any gene: 9. The CDR3 sequence is 16 residues long. CDR3 region: CASSLVVGRAGGELFF. As DNA, the CDR3 is TGTGCCAGCAGCTTAGTAGTCGGGAGGGCGGGAGGGGAGCTGTTTTTT.

The rearrangement links TRBV4-3 to TRBJ2-5, with 9 nucleotides matching TRBD1. Germline lookup yields CDR1 LGHNA and CDR2 YSLEER. CDR3 size: 18 residues. The V gene end was trimmed by 2 bases and the J gene end by 1 base; junction bases not matched to a gene: 11. The CDR3, as DNA: TGCGCCAGCAGCCAACCCCGGGACAGGGTCTACTTCCAAGAGACCCAGTACTTC. Its translation is CASSQPRDRVYFQETQYF.

A few counts support this clone. The rearrangement uses TRBV28 and TRBJ2-7; 8 bases fit TRBD2. The CDR3 has 14 amino acids. With 3 bases clipped from V and 3 bases from J, the junction kept 4 bases outside the gene matches. CDR1 MDHEN and CDR2 SYDVKM come from the germline V gene. The CDR3, as DNA: TGTGCCAGCAGTTTGGGGACTAGACGCTACGAGCAGTACTTC. Protein sequence: CASSLGTRRYEQYF.